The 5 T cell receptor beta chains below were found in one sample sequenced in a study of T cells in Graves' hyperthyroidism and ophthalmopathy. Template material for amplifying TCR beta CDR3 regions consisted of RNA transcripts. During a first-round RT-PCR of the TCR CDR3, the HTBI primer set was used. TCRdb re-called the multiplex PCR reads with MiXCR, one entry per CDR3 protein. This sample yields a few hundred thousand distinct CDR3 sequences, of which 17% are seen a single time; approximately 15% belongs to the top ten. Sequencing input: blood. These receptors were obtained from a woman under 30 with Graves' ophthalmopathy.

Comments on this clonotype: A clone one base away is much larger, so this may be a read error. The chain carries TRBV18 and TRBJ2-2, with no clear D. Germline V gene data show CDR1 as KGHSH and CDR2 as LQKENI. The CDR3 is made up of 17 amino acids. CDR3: CAGSPPVGRTNTGELFF. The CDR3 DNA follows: TGTGCCGGCTCACCACCGGTCGGCAGAACGAACACCGGGGAGCTGTTTTTT.

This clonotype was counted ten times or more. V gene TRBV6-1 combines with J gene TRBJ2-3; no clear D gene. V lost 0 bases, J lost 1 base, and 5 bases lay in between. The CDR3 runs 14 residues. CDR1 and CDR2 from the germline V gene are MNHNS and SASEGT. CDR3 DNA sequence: TGTGCCAGCAGTGAAGCGTGGGGCACAGATACGCAGTATTTT. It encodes CASSEAWGTDTQYF.

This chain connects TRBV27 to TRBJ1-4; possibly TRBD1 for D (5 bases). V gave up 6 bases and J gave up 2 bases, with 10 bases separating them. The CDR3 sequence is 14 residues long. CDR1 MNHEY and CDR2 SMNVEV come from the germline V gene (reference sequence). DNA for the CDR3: TGTGCCAGCAGCCAGGGCGGCACTAATGAAAAACTGTTTTTT. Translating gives CASSQGGTNEKLFF.

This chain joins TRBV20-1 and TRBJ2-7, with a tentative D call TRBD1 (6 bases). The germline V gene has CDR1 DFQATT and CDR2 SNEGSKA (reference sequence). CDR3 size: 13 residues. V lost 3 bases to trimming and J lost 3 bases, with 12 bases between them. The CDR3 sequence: CSASSGVVYEQYF. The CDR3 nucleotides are TGCAGTGCTAGTTCAGGGGTGGTCTACGAGCAGTACTTC.

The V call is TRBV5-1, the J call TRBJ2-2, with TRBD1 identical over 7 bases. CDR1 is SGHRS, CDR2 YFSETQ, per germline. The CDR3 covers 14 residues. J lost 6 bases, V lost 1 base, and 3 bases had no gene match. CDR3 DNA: TGCGCCAGCAGCTTGCAGGGGGTGTCCGGGGAGCTGTTTTTT. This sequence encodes CASSLQGVSGELFF.